This entry lists 13 T cell receptor beta chains sequenced from one sample in a study of cytomegalovirus exposure and HLA in healthy donors. PCR used 60 Vbeta primers and 13 Jbeta primers. TCRdb's copy holds only in-frame clones and misses some; the assay was immunoSEQ multiplex PCR. In the table there are 100,000 or so clones, just under 80% of which are singletons. The sample was PBMCs. These receptor sequences come from a man younger than 40 in good health and CMV-seronegative.

The CDR3 DNA is TGTGCCAGCAGCGCAATGGAGGATCCGCAGTATTTT. It translates to CASSAMEDPQYF. The V call is TRBV9, the J call TRBJ2-3; TRBD2 is a possible D gene (5 bases). The CDR3 loop spans 12 amino acids. Germline values: CDR1 SGDLS, CDR2 YYNGEE. Trimming pared 3 bases from V and 10 bases from J, leaving 12 bases between.

The gene calls are TRBV2 and TRBJ1-5; 7 nucleotides align to TRBD1. The J segment lost 3 bases and the V segment lost 5 bases, leaving 7 bases of the junction unmatched. The CDR3 is 15 amino acids. Germline lookup yields CDR1 SNHLY and CDR2 FYNNEI. The CDR3 nucleotides are TGTGCCAGCAGTTATCTGGGACAGACCAATCAGCCCCAGCATTTT. Protein sequence: CASSYLGQTNQPQHF.

This sequence joins TRBV6-5 and TRBJ2-2; TRBD2 is a possible D gene (7 bases). Germline V gives CDR1 MNHEY, CDR2 SVGAGI. The CDR3 is 13 residues long. V lost 11 bases and J 9 bases, leaving 19 bases between the germline ends. This CDR3 reads CAVKAAGAWELFF. In DNA, the CDR3 is TGTGCCGTCAAAGCCGCGGGGGCCTGGGAGCTGTTTTTT.

This chain connects TRBV5-1 to TRBJ2-1, with 7 nucleotides matching TRBD2. V was clipped by 0 bases and J by 6 bases; unmatched bases: 15. The CDR3 is 18 amino acids. Looked up from germline, CDR1 is SGHRS and CDR2 is YFSETQ. CDR3 residues: CASSLGLSSGEALNEQFF. The CDR3 coding sequence is TGCGCCAGCAGCTTGGGTTTGTCTAGCGGCGAAGCCCTCAATGAGCAGTTCTTC.

This rearrangement joins TRBV27 to TRBJ2-3; maybe TRBD2 (6 bases). CDR1 is MNHEY and CDR2 is SMNVEV in the germline V gene (reference sequence). The CDR3 has 13 residues. V dropped 3 bases and J dropped 5 bases, with 9 bases sitting between them. CDR3 loop: CASSFREKDTQYF. In nucleotides, the CDR3 is TGTGCCAGCAGTTTCCGGGAGAAAGATACGCAGTATTTT.

This clone was detected only once. At one end, the junction sequence differs from germline, possibly due to a read error. This rearrangement joins TRBV7-7 to TRBJ1-1, with D maybe TRBD1 (6 bases). Per germline, CDR1 SSHAT and CDR2 FNYEAQ (reference sequence). The CDR3 consists of 15 residues. The DNA for the CDR3 is TGTGCTAGCAGCCCAATACAGGACAGGAACACTGAAGCTTTCTTT. Translating it yields CASSPIQDRNTEAFF. Full variable domain (missing parts from reference TRBV7-7 and TRBJ1-1): GAGVSQSPRYKVTKRGQDVTLRCDPISSHATLYWYQQALGQGPEFLTYFNYEAQPDKSGLPSDRFSAERPEGSISTLTIQRTEQRDSAMYRCASSPIQDRNTEAFFGQGTRLTVV.

A few counts support this clone. The V call is TRBV27, the J call TRBJ2-2; D gene ambiguous. Germline V lookup: CDR1 MNHEY, CDR2 SMNVEV (reference sequence). The germline V and J ends were trimmed by 3 bases and 4 bases, with 9 bases remaining between them. The CDR3 spans 14 residues. The CDR3 sequence: CASSFHGSTGELFF. The CDR3 coding sequence is TGTGCCAGCAGTTTCCACGGGTCCACCGGGGAGCTGTTTTTT.

The rearrangement uses TRBV15 and TRBJ2-3; perhaps TRBD2 as D (6 bases). Between the trimmed V and J ends, which lost 1 base and 4 bases, there was a span of 9 bases. The CDR3 runs 14 residues. Per germline, CDR1 LNHNV and CDR2 YYDKDF (reference sequence). CDR3 loop: CATSRVGGADTQYF. CDR3 in DNA: TGTGCCACCAGCAGAGTAGGAGGGGCAGATACGCAGTATTTT.

The V call is TRBV11-2, the J call TRBJ2-5; TRBD2 agrees at 15 bases. J lost 4 bases, V lost 3 bases, and 3 bases had no gene match. Germline CDR1 is SGHAT and CDR2 is FQNNGV. The CDR3 contains 16 residues. The CDR3 bases are TGTGCCAGCAGCTTGGGACTAGCGGGAGGTCTAGAGACCCAGTACTTC. Amino acids: CASSLGLAGGLETQYF. The full variable domain, its missing parts supplied by reference TRBV11-2 and TRBJ2-5, is EAGVAQSPRYKIIEKRQSVAFWCNPISGHATLYWYQQILGQGPKLLIQFQNNGVVDDSQLPKDRFSAERLKGVDSTLKIQPAKLEDSAVYLCASSLGLAGGLETQYFGPGTRLLVL.

As DNA, the CDR3 is TGCAGTGCAGGCCCCCTTAGCGTCCTATACTTC. Protein: CSAGPLSVLYF. The chain recombines TRBV20-1 with TRBJ2-4; tentatively, D is TRBD2 (5 bases). The CDR3 is made up of 11 amino acids. The V gene's germline CDR1 is DFQATT and CDR2 SNEGSKA (reference sequence). V lost 6 bases, J lost 16 bases, and 19 bases lay in between.

J is TRBJ1-2 and V is TRBV6-1; D remains ambiguous. Looked up from germline, CDR1 is MNHNS and CDR2 is SASEGT. The CDR3 spans 13 residues. V was trimmed by 10 bases and J by 8 bases, leaving 20 bases between them. The CDR3 sequence is CATFKTGIGGYTF. The CDR3 DNA reads TGTGCCACCTTTAAGACGGGAATCGGGGGCTACACCTTC.

This chain uses TRBV28 with TRBJ2-7, with 10 bases identical to TRBD2. Germline V gives CDR1 MDHEN, CDR2 SYDVKM. The CDR3 sequence is 15 residues long. V dropped 5 bases and J dropped 5; count of bases not matched to a gene: 9. The CDR3 region is CASSVLGTSVNEQYF. The DNA of the CDR3 is TGTGCCAGCAGTGTACTCGGGACTAGCGTGAACGAGCAGTACTTC. The whole variable domain, filled in from reference TRBV28 and TRBJ2-7, reads DVKVTQSSRYLVKRTGEKVFLECVQDMDHENMFWYRQDPGLGLRLIYFSYDVKMKEKGDIPEGYSVSREKKERFSLILESASTNQTSMYLCASSVLGTSVNEQYFGPGTRLTVT.

On this clone itself: In this CDR3 the conserved last residue, phenylalanine or tryptophan, is missing, so a read error is likely. This chain connects TRBV7-2 to TRBJ1-2; TRBD1 agrees at 7 bases. Losses at the gene ends were 4 bases for V and 4 bases for J; bases not matched to a gene: 6. CDR1 and CDR2 from the germline V gene are SGHTA and FQGNSA. CDR3 length equals 14 residues. The CDR3 nucleotides read TGTGCCAGCAGCTCCCAGACAGGGACCTATGGCTACACCCTC. Amino acids: CASSSQTGTYGYTL.